A selection of T cell receptor beta chains follows, all from one sample in a study of vaccination effects on CD4 cells after COVID-19. Measured with immunoSEQ multiplex PCR; TCRdb has only the in-frame clones, and not every one. The repertoire holds 40,000 to 45,000 clones, with 55% to 75% as singletons. Their cognate antigens are unknown. Sequences were derived from CD4+ T cells from PBMCs cultured with HCoV-OC43 spike peptides, sampled before COVID-19 vaccination. All receptors come from a human donor who received a COVID-19 vaccine. Each CDR3 is given with its conserved first and last residue. A D gene is named only where the DNA matches it firmly. Clone size is not always given. Where it is, it says once, few, many or a class for expanded clones.

v_gene,d_gene,j_gene,abundance,CDR3nt,CDR3aa
TRBV12-3/TRBV12-4,-,TRBJ1-1,-,TGTGCCAGCACGAGGCAGGCCCTTGGGCAAGCTTTCTTT,CASTRQALGQAFF
TRBV3-1/TRBV3-2,-,TRBJ1-4,few,TGTGCCAGCAGCCGGACGGAGAATGAAAAACTGTTTTTT,CASSRTENEKLFF
TRBV12-3/TRBV12-4,-,TRBJ1-5,-,TGTGCCAGCAGTTTTGAGAGCAATCAGCCCCAGCATTTT,CASSFESNQPQHF
TRBV10-3,-,TRBJ1-2,-,TGTGCCATCAGTGAGTCGTACAGGGAGTCTGGCTACACCTTC,CAISESYRESGYTF
TRBV9,TRBD2,TRBJ2-5,-,TGTGCCAGCAGCGTAGCCCCGATGGGCGGGGGGGACCAAGAGACCCAGTACTTC,CASSVAPMGGGDQETQYF
TRBV30,-,TRBJ1-1,-,TGTGCCTGGAGTGTAATAGAGGGGGTCACTGAAGCTTTCTTT,CAWSVIEGVTEAFF
TRBV12-5,-,TRBJ1-1,-,TGTGCTAGTGGTTCCCCCAGGTGGCAGGGCAGCACTGAAGCTTTCTTT,CASGSPRWQGSTEAFF
TRBV10-1,-,TRBJ1-3,once,TGCGCCAGCATGACAAGCGGGCCCACCTCTGGAAACACCATATATTTT,CASMTSGPTSGNTIYF
TRBV19,TRBD1,TRBJ1-2,-,TGTGCCAGTAGTGTCTGGACAGGGGGTAACTATGGCTACACCTTC,CASSVWTGGNYGYTF
TRBV2,-,TRBJ1-5,-,TGTGCCAGCAGGAATAGCAATCAGCCCCAGCATTTT,CASRNSNQPQHF
TRBV15,TRBD2,TRBJ2-5,-,TGTGCCACCAGCCCCCGCGGGGGGGCGGGGGAGACCCAGTACTTC,CATSPRGGAGETQYF
TRBV5-4,-,TRBJ2-5,-,TGTGCCAGCAGCTTGGGCCAACAAGAGACCCAGTACTTC,CASSLGQQETQYF
TRBV10-3,-,TRBJ1-2,once,TGTGCCATCACTGCAACACAGGGTTTCGGTGGCTACACCTTC,CAITATQGFGGYTF
TRBV5-4,TRBD1,TRBJ2-7,few,TGTGCCAGCAGCTTGGCCGAGGGGTCTCGGACAGGGGAGCAGTACTTC,CASSLAEGSRTGEQYF
TRBV7-3,TRBD2,TRBJ2-3,-,TGTGCCAGCAGCTTGGACGGGGGGAGCACAGATACGCAGTATTTT,CASSLDGGSTDTQYF
TRBV5-1,-,TRBJ2-5,-,TGCGCCAGCAGCTTGGGAAGTAGCAGCGTAGAGACCCAGTACTTC,CASSLGSSSVETQYF
TRBV29-1,-,TRBJ2-7,-,TGCAGCGTTCTAGGAGGGGCAGGGCGAACCTCCTACGAGCAGTACTTC,CSVLGGAGRTSYEQYF
TRBV6-5,TRBD2,TRBJ2-3,-,TGTGCCAGCGCGGGAGTACCCAGAGATACGCAGTATTTT,CASAGVPRDTQYF
TRBV9,-,TRBJ2-5,-,TGTGCCAGCAGCGTAGGGAGAGGGGCCGATTTAGGAGAGACCCAGTACTTC,CASSVGRGADLGETQYF
TRBV25-1,-,TRBJ1-4,-,TGTGCCAGCAGTGAGACAGGCCCAGGAAACGAAAAACTGTTTTTT,CASSETGPGNEKLFF
TRBV30,-,TRBJ1-1,-,TGTGCTCGGGACCAACGAGGGAACACTGAAGCTTTCTTT,CARDQRGNTEAFF
TRBV23-1,-,TRBJ1-1,once,TGCGCCAGCAGTCAATCCTACAGGAGGCTAGACACTGAAGCTTTCTTT,CASSQSYRRLDTEAFF
TRBV24-1,-,TRBJ1-5,few,TGTGCCACCAGTGACGAGTGGCAGCCCCAGCATTTT,CATSDEWQPQHF
TRBV15,TRBD2,TRBJ2-3,-,TGTGCCACCAGCAGAGAAGAGCGGGAGGTAGATACGCAGTATTTT,CATSREEREVDTQYF
TRBV19,-,TRBJ1-2,-,TGTGCCACTTTACAGGGTAACTATGGCTACACCTTC,CATLQGNYGYTF
TRBV7-9,-,TRBJ1-1,-,TGTGCCAGCAGCTTCGGACTCAACACTGAAGCTTTCTTT,CASSFGLNTEAFF
TRBV5-1,-,TRBJ2-7,-,TGCGCCAGCAGCTTGCGGAGGGACTACGAGCAGTACTTC,CASSLRRDYEQYF
TRBV28,-,TRBJ1-5,-,TGTGCCAGCCGCCGGGGGGAACAGCCCCAGCATTTT,CASRRGEQPQHF
TRBV6-6,-,TRBJ1-5,few,TGTGCCAGCAGTTACTCATCGAATCAGCCCCAGCATTTT,CASSYSSNQPQHF
TRBV18,TRBD1,TRBJ2-5,-,TGTGCCAGCTCACCGGAGACAGGGAGCTGGGGAGAGACCCAGTACTTC,CASSPETGSWGETQYF
TRBV7-2,-,TRBJ1-1,-,TGTGCCAGCAGCTTAGTCCAGAACACTGAAGCTTTCTTT,CASSLVQNTEAFF
TRBV3-1/TRBV3-2,-,TRBJ2-4,-,TGTGCCAGCAGCCACCAAAGGGGGTTTCAGTACTTC,CASSHQRGFQYF
TRBV28,-,TRBJ2-1,-,TGTGCCAGTCTTGCAGCGGTTTCATACAATGAGCAGTTCTTC,CASLAAVSYNEQFF